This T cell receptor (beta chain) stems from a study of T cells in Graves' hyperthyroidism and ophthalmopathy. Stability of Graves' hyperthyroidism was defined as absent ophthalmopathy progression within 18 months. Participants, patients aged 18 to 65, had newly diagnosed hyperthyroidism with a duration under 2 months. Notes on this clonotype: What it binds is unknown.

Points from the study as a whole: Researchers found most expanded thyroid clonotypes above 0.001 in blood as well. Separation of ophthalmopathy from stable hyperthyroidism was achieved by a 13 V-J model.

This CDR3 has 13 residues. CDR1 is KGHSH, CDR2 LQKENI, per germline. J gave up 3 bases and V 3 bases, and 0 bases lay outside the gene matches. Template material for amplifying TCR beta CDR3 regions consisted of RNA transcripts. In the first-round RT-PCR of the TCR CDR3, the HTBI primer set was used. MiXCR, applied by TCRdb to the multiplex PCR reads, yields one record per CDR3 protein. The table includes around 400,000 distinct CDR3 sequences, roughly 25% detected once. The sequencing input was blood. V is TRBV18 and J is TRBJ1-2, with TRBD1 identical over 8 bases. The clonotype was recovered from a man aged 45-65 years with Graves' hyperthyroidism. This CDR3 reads CASSPTGDYGYTF. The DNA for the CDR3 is TGTGCCAGCTCACCGACAGGGGACTATGGCTACACCTTC.